This paragraph reports one T cell receptor (beta chain). This sample stems from a study of blood T cell repertoires in COVID-19. Across the whole study: Collection of acute and convalescent COVID-19 samples took place in the United States, Italy and Spain. Sources were T cells, B-cell-depleted T cells, or PBMCs; the material itself was cDNA or gDNA.

As processed by the authors: How many nucleated cells were present was estimated from reference gene primer amplification. Profiled with immunoSEQ multiplex PCR; TCRdb holds only in-frame clones, not every one. V, J and clone size were drawn from that table, and D and trimming were deduced from the DNA. The sample includes about 120,000 clones, approximately 90% seen only once; the top ten take approximately 19%. Trimming cost V 8 bases and J 1 base, with 11 bases left between them. Germline-derived CDR1 and CDR2 are KGHSH and LQKENI. The CDR3 has 13 residues. The chain has TRBV18 and TRBJ1-1, with a possible D match to TRBD1 (5 bases). The specimen was peripheral blood. This clonotype was sampled from a human donor with acute or convalescent COVID-19. The donor label of this sample is uncertain. The CDR3: CASAGRSNTEAFF. In DNA, the CDR3 is TGTGCCAGCGCGGGACGGTCGAACACTGAAGCTTTCTTT.